Listed below are T cell receptor beta chains from one sample, sequenced in a study of identical twins. TCRdb reprocessed the 5' RACE reads via MiXCR and lists one record per CDR3 protein. This table holds 1.5 million to 2 million distinct CDR3 sequences, less than 40% found once. Sequenced input: cord blood. Receptor source: a newborn girl in good health. CDR3s include the opening cysteine and the closing phenylalanine or tryptophan. Each record gives: D gene, J gene, V gene, CDR3 protein. A D gene is named only where the DNA matches it firmly.

TRBD2 | TRBJ2-6 | TRBV20-1 | CSATMASGTGANVLTF
. | TRBJ2-1 | TRBV2 | CASSETNLRGVGYNEQFF
. | . | TRBV21-1 | CASSKGRLAVYNEQYF
. | TRBJ2-7 | TRBV5-1 | CASSLLQGLYEQYF
. | TRBJ2-1 | TRBV7-9 | CASSLDSLNEQFF
. | TRBJ2-3 | TRBV7-9 | CASSLAGQLTDTQYF
. | TRBJ2-7 | TRBV20-1 | CSATKSASKAYEQYF
TRBD1 | TRBJ1-2 | TRBV7-2 | CASSPMTGRGYTF
. | TRBJ2-5 | TRBV5-1 | CASSLDDQETQYF
TRBD2 | TRBJ2-3 | TRBV4-2 | CASSQAMTGTRLRDTQYF
TRBD1 | TRBJ2-1 | TRBV2 | CASSEYGTGFGNEQFF
. | TRBJ2-5 | TRBV29-1 | CSVRWGQETQYF
TRBD1 | TRBJ2-7 | TRBV20-1 | CSAPQGASEQYF
. | TRBJ2-2 | TRBV11-2 | CAGPGELFF
TRBD1 | TRBJ1-1 | TRBV30 | CAWSLRQGAEAFF
TRBD1 | TRBJ1-5 | TRBV20-1 | CSAQQGASNQPQHF
. | TRBJ2-7 | TRBV11-2 | CASSQDSPSYEQYF
. | TRBJ1-6 | TRBV20-1 | CSALAQHSPLHF
. | TRBJ2-7 | TRBV5-8 | CASSPERPYEQYF
TRBD2 | TRBJ2-7 | TRBV7-9 | CASSLTLTGGRDEQYF
. | TRBJ2-5 | TRBV20-1 | CSAVGLRDQETQYF
. | TRBJ2-7 | TRBV13 | CASSHPIHSYEQYF
. | TRBJ1-1 | TRBV5-1 | CASSFWTSAGNTEAFF
. | TRBJ2-1 | TRBV5-6 | CASSLRGAPYNEQFF
TRBD1 | TRBJ1-6 | TRBV3-1 | CASSQRQGFNSPLHF
. | TRBJ2-7 | TRBV2 | CASNGDIISYEQYF
TRBD2 | TRBJ2-1 | TRBV4-1 | CASSGTSFYNEQFF
. | TRBJ2-5 | TRBV24-1 | CATSDSMVWFGYEQYF
. | TRBJ1-2 | TRBV6-6 | CASSYDRLYGYTF
TRBD1 | TRBJ1-2 | TRBV29-1 | CSVEQGGYGYTF
. | TRBJ1-2 | TRBV14 | CASSQVQEANYGYTF
. | TRBJ1-5 | TRBV5-1 | CASSDGTVNQPQHF
. | TRBJ2-4 | TRBV20-1 | CSAPDPSIAKNIQYF
TRBD2 | TRBJ2-1 | TRBV20-1 | CSARAGLAGGEFYNEQFF
. | TRBJ2-7 | TRBV20-1 | CSAPQGSYEQYF
. | TRBJ1-2 | TRBV5-1 | CASSTTVSNYGYTF
. | TRBJ2-1 | TRBV20-1 | CSEKGGHNEQFF
. | TRBJ1-3 | TRBV10-3 | CAISEDGNTIYF
. | TRBJ1-6 | TRBV25-1 | CASSEADRLNSPLHF
. | TRBJ1-2 | TRBV10-3 | CAIRSPGDYGYTF
. | TRBJ1-5 | TRBV4-2 | CASSQAARGVEYSNQPQHF
. | TRBJ1-2 | TRBV10-3 | CAISESAGHGYTF
TRBD2 | TRBJ2-5 | TRBV6-5 | CASSYFPGLAETQYF
. | TRBJ2-3 | TRBV12-5 | CASEKEGSTDTQYF
. | TRBJ2-3 | TRBV6-6 | CASSFLRAATSTDTQYF
. | . | TRBV6-2/TRBV6-3 | CATRQDPFYEQYF
. | TRBJ1-1 | TRBV29-1 | CSVVGGRNTEAFF
TRBD2 | TRBJ2-1 | TRBV18 | CASSPFSGLAYNEQFF
TRBD2 | TRBJ2-3 | TRBV27 | CANSFPQLAGVTDTQYF
. | TRBJ2-3 | TRBV6-6 | CASSYSFAGSGDTQYF
TRBD1 | TRBJ2-2 | TRBV5-6 | CASSLGDRATPGELFF
. | TRBJ2-3 | TRBV5-1 | CASSLGGPPYTQYF
. | TRBJ1-6 | TRBV12-3/TRBV12-4 | CASSFQGKNSPLHF
TRBD1 | TRBJ1-4 | TRBV6-1 | CASGQGARATNEKLFF